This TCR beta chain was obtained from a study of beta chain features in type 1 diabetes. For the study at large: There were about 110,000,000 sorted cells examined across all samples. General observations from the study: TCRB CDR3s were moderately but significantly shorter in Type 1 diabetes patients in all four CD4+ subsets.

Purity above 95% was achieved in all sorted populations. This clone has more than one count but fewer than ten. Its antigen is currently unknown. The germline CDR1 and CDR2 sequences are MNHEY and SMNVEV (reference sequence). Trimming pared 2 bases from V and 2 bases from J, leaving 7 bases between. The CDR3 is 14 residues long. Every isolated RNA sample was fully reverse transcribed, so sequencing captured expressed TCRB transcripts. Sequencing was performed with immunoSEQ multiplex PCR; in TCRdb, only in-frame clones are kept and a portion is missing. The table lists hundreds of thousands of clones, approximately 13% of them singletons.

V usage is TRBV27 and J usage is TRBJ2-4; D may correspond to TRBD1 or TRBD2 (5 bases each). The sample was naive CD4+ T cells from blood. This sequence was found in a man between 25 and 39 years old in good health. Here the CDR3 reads CASSLEGPKNIQYF. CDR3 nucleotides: TGTGCCAGCAGTTTAGAGGGACCCAAAAACATTCAGTACTTC.